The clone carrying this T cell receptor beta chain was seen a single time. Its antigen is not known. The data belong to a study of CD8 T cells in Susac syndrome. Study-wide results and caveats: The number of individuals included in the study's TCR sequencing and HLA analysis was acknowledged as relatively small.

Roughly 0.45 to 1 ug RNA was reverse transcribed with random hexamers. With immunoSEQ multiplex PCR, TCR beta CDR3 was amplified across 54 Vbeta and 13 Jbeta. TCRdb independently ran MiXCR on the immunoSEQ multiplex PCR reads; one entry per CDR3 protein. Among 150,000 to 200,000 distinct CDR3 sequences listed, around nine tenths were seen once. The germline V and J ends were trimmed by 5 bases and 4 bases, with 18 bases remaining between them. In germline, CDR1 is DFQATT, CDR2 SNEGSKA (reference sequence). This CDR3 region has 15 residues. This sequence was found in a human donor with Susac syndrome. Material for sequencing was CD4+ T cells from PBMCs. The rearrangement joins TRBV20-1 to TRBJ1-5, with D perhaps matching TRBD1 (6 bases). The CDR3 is CSARDGQGWNQPQHF. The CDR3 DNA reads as TGCAGTGCTCGCGACGGGCAGGGGTGGAATCAGCCCCAGCATTTT.